The source of this TCR beta chain is a study of beta chain features in type 1 diabetes. About the research overall: On cell yields, gender and age, patients and healthy donors were similar.

cDNA synthesis used the whole RNA isolate, giving expressed TCRB sequences. Repertoires were generated with immunoSEQ multiplex PCR, while TCRdb's copy carries only in-frame clones and drops some. The table has around 150,000 clones, just over 8% seen once; the top ten hold more than 0.45%. CDR1 is MNHNS, CDR2 SASEGT, per germline. Trimming took off 6 bases at V and 4 bases at J, with 13 bases between the two ends. The CDR3 sequence is 14 residues long. On this clone: The target antigen is unknown.

Study-level points and caveats: When Type 1 diabetes patients were examined, their TCRB CDR3s proved moderately but significantly shorter in all four CD4+ subsets.

The receptor was derived from a woman in her late teens or twenties with type 1 diabetes. This sequence joins TRBV6-1 and TRBJ1-5; a weak D match, TRBD1 (5 bases). Sequenced sample: central memory CD4+ T cells from blood. CDR3 nucleotide sequence: TGTGCCAGCAGGCGGGACTTACCTAATCAGCCCCAGCATTTT. Its translation is CASRRDLPNQPQHF.